This T cell receptor beta chain was captured in a study of T cells after posttransplantation cyclophosphamide. Findings and caveats of the study: Skin or GI-infiltrating T cells shared few TRB sequences with blood. Later post-transplant blood repertoires were often dominated by donor CD8+ memory clones. Recipient CMV seropositivity and CMV reactivation strongly tracked TRB clonality.

TCRdb's table, derived via immunoSEQ multiplex PCR, lists solely in-frame clones and lacks some. Of 30,000 to 40,000 clones listed, 70% to 90% are singletons. The V gene's germline CDR1 is SGHTS and CDR2 YDEGEE. This CDR3 has 13 residues. J gave up 6 bases and V 4 bases, and 4 bases lay outside the gene matches. A word on this clone: The antigen remains undetermined.

The TCR was taken from a woman aged 40-49 years with a blood cancer, CMV-positive, and with a related stem cell donor. The chain employs TRBV5-8 and TRBJ2-1; 7 bases agree with TRBD1. Sequenced: PBMCs. The CDR3 nucleotides are TGTGCCAGCAGCCTTCGACAGGGCAATGAGCAGTTCTTC. Translation gives CASSLRQGNEQFF.